What follows are 3 T cell receptor beta chains derived from one specimen sequenced in a study of T cells expressing NK-cell markers. TCRdb reprocessed the 5' RACE reads and stores each CDR3 protein as one record, lacking DNA. The sample table sets out about 440,000 distinct CDR3 sequences. Sequencing used blood T cells: a sorted CD56 or NKG2C T cell subset, CD4+ or CD8+ T cells, or bulk PBMC T cells (not recorded which). Every receptor here comes from a woman aged 18-69 years in good health.

The rearrangement uses TRBV4-2 and TRBJ2-1; TCRdb returns TRBD1, unconfirmable since there is no DNA. This CDR3 contains 15 residues. Germline CDR1 and CDR2: LGHNA and YNFKEQ. CDR3 protein: CASSQDRDRYNEQFF.

The rearrangement uses TRBV12-3 or TRBV12-4 and TRBJ2-3; TCRdb names TRBD1, which stays unverified in the absence of DNA. The CDR3 is 15 amino acids. The chain's CDR3 is CASSPGAFSTDTQYF.

The chain combines TRBV12-3 or TRBV12-4 with TRBJ1-1. The CDR3 sequence is 14 residues long. The CDR3 is CASSLDRINTEAFF.